This T cell receptor beta chain was identified in a study of blood T cell repertoires in COVID-19. Study details: Samples came from the United States, Italy and Spain, spanning acute and convalescent COVID-19. Sources were T cells, B-cell-depleted T cells, or PBMCs; the material itself was cDNA or gDNA.

The CDR3 contains 14 residues. V lost 7 bases and J lost 2, with 16 bases in between. Germline CDR1 and CDR2: SQVTM and ANQGSEA. The method was immunoSEQ multiplex PCR; TCRdb's version includes in-frame clones alone and lacks a portion of them. Among 150,000 or so clones listed, approximately 82% were seen once. The receptor was isolated from a woman of 80 years or more with acute or convalescent COVID-19. The sequenced sample was peripheral blood. The J gene is TRBJ2-3, the V gene TRBV29-1; perhaps TRBD1 as D (5 bases). Here the CDR3 reads CSAGGDRYTDTQYF. CDR3 nucleotides: TGCAGCGCCGGTGGAGACAGATACACAGATACGCAGTATTTT.